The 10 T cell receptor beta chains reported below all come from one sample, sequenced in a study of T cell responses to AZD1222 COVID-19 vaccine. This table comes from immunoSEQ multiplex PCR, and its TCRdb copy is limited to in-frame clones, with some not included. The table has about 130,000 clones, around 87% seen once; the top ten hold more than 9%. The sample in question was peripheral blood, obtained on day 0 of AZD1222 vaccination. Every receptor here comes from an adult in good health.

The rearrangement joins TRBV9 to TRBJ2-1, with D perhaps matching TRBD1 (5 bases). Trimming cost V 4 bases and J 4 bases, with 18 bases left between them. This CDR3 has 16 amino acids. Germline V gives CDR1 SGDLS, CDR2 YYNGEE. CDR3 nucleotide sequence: TGTGCCAGCAGCCCCTTTGGGGCTATGGTTTACAATGAGCAGTTCTTC. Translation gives CASSPFGAMVYNEQFF.

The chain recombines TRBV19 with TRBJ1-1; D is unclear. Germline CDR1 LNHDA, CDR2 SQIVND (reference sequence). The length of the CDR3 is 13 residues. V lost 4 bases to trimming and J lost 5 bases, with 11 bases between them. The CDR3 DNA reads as TGTGCCAGTAGTAACCTCAGAGGAACTGAAGCTTTCTTT. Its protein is CASSNLRGTEAFF.

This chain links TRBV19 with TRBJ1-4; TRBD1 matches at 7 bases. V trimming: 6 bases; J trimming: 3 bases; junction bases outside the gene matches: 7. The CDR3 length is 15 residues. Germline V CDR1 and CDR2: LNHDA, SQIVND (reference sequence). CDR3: CASRARTGANEKLFF. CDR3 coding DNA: TGTGCCAGTAGGGCACGGACAGGAGCTAATGAAAAACTGTTTTTT.

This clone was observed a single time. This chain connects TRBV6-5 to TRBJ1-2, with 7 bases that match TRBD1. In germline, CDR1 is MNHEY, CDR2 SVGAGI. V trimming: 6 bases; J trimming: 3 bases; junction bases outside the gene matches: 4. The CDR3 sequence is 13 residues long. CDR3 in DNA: TGTGCCAGCAGACACAGGGGTGACTATGGCTACACCTTC. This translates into CASRHRGDYGYTF.

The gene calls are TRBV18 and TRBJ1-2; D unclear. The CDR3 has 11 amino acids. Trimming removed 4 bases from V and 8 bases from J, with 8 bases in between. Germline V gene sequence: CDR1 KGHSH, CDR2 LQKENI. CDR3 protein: CASSREYGYTF. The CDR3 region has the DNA TGTGCCAGCTCACGGGAATACGGCTACACCTTC.

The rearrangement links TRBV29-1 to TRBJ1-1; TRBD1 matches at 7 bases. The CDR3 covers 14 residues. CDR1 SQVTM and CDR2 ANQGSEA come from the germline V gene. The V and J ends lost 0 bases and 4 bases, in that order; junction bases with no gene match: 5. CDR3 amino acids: CSVEEFSGGTEAFF. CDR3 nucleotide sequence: TGCAGCGTTGAAGAATTTTCAGGGGGCACTGAAGCTTTCTTT.

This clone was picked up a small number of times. In nucleotides, the CDR3 is TGTGCCAGCAGCCCCCAAGAGACCCAGTACTTC. Residues: CASSPQETQYF. The chain carries TRBV16 and TRBJ2-5; unclear D gene. The CDR3 is made up of 11 amino acids. Germline V gene data show CDR1 as KGHSY and CDR2 as FQNENV. V was shortened by 4 bases and J by 1 base, with 1 base between the two germline ends.

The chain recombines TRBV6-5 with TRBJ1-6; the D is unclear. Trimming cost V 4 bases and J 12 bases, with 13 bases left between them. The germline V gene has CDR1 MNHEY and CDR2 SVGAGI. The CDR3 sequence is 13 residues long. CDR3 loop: CASSSMIGVPLHF. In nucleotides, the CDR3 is TGTGCCAGCAGTTCCATGATCGGGGTACCCCTCCACTTT.

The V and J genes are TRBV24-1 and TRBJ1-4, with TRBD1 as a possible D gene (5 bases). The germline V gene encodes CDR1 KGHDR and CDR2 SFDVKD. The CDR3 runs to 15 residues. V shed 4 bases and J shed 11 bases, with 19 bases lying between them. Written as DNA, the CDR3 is TGTGCCACCAGTGACGGGGCTGGGGGAATTGGGAAACTGTTTTTT. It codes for CATSDGAGGIGKLFF.

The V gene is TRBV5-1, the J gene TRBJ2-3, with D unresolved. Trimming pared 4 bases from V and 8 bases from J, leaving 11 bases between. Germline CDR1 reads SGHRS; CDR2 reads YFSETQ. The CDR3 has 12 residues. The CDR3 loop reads CASSQELPTQYF. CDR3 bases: TGCGCCAGCAGCCAGGAGCTTCCTACGCAGTATTTT.